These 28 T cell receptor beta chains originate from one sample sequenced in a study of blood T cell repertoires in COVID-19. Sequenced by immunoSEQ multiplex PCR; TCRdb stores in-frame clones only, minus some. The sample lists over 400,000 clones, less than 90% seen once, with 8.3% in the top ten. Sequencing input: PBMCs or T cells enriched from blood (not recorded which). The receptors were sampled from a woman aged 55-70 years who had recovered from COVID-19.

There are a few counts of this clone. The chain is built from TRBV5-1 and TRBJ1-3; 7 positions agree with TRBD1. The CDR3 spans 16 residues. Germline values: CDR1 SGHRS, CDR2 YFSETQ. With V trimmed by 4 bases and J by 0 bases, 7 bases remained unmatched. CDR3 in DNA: TGCGCCAGCAGCCCGACAGGGTTAACCTCTGGAAACACCATATATTTT. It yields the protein CASSPTGLTSGNTIYF.

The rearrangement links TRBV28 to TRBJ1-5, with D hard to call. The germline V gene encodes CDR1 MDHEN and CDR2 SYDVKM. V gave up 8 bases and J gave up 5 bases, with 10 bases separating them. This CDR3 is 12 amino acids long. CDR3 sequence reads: CASRERDQPQHF. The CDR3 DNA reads TGTGCCAGCCGTGAACGAGATCAGCCCCAGCATTTT.

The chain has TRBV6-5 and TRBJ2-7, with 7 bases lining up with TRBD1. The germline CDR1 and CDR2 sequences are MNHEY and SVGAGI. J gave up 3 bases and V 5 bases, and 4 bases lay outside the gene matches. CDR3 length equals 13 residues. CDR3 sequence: CASSPGTVYEQYV. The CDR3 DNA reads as TGTGCCAGCAGTCCTGGGACAGTCTACGAGCAGTACGTC.

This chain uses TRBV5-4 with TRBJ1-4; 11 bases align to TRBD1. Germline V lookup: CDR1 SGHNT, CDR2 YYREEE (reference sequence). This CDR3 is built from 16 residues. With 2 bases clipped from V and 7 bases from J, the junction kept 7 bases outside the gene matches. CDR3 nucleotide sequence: TGTGCCAGCAGCTTTGGGCCGGGACAGGGGGGTGAAAAACTGTTTTTT. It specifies CASSFGPGQGGEKLFF.

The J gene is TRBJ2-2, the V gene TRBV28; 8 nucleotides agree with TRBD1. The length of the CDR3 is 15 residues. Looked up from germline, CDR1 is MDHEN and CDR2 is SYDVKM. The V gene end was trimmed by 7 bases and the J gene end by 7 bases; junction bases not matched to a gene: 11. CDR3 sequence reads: CASILIRGQGGELFF. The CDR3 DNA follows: TGTGCCAGCATACTTATCAGGGGGCAGGGCGGGGAGCTGTTTTTT.

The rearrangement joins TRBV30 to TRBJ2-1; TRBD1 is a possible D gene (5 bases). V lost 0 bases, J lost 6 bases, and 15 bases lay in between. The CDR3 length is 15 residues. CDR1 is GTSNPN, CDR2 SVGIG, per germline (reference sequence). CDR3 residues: CAWSVTAIGANEQFF. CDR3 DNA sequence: TGTGCCTGGAGTGTAACAGCGATTGGGGCCAATGAGCAGTTCTTC.

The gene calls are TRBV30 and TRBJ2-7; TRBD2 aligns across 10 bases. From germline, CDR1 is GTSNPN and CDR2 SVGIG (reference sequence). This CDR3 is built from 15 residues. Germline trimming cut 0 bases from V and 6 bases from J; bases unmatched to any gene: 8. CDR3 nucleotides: TGTGCCTGGAGTGTACTTACTAGCGGGGAGGGCGAGCAGTACTTC. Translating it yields CAWSVLTSGEGEQYF.

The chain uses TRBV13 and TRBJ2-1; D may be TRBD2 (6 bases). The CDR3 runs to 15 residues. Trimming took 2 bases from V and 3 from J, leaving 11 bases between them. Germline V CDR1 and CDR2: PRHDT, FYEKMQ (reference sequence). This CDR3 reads CASSLFRDFYNEQFF. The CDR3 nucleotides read TGTGCCAGCAGCTTATTCCGGGACTTCTACAATGAGCAGTTCTTC.

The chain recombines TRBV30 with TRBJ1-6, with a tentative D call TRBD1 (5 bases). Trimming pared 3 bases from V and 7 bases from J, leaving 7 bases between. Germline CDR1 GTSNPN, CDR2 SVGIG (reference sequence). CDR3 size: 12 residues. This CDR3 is CAWSRVNSPLHF. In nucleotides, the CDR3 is TGTGCCTGGAGCAGGGTAAATTCACCCCTCCACTTT.

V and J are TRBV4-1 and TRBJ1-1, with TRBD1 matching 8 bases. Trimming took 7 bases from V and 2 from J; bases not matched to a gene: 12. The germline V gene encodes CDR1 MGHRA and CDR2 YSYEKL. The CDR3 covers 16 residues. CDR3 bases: TGCGCCAGCACCTCTAGGACAGGGCGTGGAAACACTGAAGCTTTCTTT. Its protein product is CASTSRTGRGNTEAFF.

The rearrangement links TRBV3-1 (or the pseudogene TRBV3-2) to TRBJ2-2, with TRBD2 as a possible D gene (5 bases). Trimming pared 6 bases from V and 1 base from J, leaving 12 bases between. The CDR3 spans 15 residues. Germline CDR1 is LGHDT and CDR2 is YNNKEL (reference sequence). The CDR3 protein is CASSLVGGNTGELFF. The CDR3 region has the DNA TGTGCCAGCAGTTTAGTTGGAGGGAACACCGGGGAGCTGTTTTTT.

The CDR3 is CASSQTSGAYNEQFF. As DNA, the CDR3 is TGTGCCAGCAGCCAGACTAGCGGGGCCTACAATGAGCAGTTCTTC. The chain links TRBV5-6 to TRBJ2-1; TRBD2 aligns across 11 bases. J gave up 2 bases and V 4 bases, and 2 bases lay outside the gene matches. The germline gives CDR1 SGHDT, CDR2 YYEEEE. This CDR3 is 15 amino acids long.

The CDR3 DNA sequence: TGCAGTGCTATACTCTTCCGTGAGCAGTTCTTC. Translated, it gives CSAILFREQFF. This sequence joins TRBV20-1 and TRBJ2-1; D gene uncertain. Trimming took 4 bases from V and 9 from J, leaving 10 bases between them. Germline CDR1 DFQATT, CDR2 SNEGSKA (reference sequence). The CDR3 is 11 residues long.

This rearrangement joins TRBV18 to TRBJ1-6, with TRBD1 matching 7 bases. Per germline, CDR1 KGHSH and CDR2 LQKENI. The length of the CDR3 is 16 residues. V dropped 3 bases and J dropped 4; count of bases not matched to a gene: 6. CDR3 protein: CASSPGTGAYNSPLHF. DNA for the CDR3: TGTGCCAGCTCACCTGGTACAGGGGCTTATAATTCACCCCTCCACTTT.

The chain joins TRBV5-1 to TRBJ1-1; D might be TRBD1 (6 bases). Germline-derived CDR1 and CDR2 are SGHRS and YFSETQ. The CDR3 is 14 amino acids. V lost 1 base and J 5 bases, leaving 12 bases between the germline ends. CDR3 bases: TGCGCCAGCAGCTTGATGAGGGGGGGAACTGAAGCTTTCTTT. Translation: CASSLMRGGTEAFF.

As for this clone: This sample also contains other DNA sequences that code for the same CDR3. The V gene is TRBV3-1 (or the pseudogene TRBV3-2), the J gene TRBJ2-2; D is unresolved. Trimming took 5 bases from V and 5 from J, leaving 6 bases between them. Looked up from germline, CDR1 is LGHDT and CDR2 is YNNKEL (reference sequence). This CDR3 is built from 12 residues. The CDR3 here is CASSLLTGELFF. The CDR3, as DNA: TGTGCCAGCAGCTTACTAACCGGGGAGCTGTTTTTT.

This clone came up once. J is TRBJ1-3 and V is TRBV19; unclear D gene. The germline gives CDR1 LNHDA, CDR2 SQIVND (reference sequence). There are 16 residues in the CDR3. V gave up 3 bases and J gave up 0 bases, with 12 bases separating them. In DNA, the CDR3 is TGTGCCAGTAGTATCTCCAGTCCTAGCTCTGGAAACACCATATATTTT. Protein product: CASSISSPSSGNTIYF.

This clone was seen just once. Written as DNA, the CDR3 is TGTGCCAGCAGAAGGAGTCTTTACCAAGAGACCCAGTACTTC. Translating it yields CASRRSLYQETQYF. The chain has TRBV21-1 and TRBJ2-5; the table calls TRBD2, which could not be checked here. TRBV21-1 is a pseudogene. The CDR3 totals 14 residues.

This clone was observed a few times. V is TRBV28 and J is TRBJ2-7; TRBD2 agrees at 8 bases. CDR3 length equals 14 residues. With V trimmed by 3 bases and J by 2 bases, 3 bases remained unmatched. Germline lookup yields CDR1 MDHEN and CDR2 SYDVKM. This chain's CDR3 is CASSLGGGPYEQYV. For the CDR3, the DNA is TGTGCCAGCAGTTTGGGCGGGGGGCCCTACGAGCAGTACGTC.

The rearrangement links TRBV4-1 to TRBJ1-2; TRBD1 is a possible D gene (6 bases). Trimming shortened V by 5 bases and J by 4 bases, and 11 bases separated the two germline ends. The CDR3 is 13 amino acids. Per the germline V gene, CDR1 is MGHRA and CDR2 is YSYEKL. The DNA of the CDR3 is TGCGCCAGCAGCTACGACAGGTCCTATGGCTACACCTTC. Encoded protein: CASSYDRSYGYTF.

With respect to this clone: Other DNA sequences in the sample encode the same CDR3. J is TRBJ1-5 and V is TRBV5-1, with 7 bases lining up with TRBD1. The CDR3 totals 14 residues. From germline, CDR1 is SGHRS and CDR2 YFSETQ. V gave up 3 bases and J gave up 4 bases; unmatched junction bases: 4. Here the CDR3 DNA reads TGCGCCAGCAGCTCCGGACAGGCGAATCAGCCCCAGCATTTT. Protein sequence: CASSSGQANQPQHF.

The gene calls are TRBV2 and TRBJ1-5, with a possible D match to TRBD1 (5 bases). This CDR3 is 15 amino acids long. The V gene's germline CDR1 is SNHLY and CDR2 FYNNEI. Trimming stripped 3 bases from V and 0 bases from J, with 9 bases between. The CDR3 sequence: CASSEGGYSNQPQHF. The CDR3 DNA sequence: TGTGCCAGCAGTGAGGGGGGGTATAGCAATCAGCCCCAGCATTTT.

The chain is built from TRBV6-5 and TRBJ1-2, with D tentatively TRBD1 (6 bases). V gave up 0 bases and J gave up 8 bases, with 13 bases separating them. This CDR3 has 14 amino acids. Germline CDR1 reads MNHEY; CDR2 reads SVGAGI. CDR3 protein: CASSYSNRAQGYTF. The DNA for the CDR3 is TGTGCCAGCAGTTACTCGAACAGGGCCCAGGGCTACACCTTC.

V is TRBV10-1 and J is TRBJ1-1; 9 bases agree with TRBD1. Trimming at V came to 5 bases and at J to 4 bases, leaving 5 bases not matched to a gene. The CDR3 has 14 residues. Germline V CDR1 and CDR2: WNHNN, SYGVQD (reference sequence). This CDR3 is CASSRTGAGTEAFF. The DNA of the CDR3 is TGCGCCAGCAGTAGGACAGGGGCCGGCACTGAAGCTTTCTTT.

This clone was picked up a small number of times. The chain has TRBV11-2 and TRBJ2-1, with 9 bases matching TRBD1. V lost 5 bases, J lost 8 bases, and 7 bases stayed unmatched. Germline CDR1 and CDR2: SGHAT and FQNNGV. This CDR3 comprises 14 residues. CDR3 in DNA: TGTGCCAGCAGCCCTACAGGGGGCAGGGATGAGCAGTTCTTC. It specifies CASSPTGGRDEQFF.

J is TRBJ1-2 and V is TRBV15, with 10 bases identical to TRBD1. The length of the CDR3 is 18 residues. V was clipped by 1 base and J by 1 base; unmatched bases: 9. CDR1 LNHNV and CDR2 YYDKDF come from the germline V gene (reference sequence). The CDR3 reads CATSRATSGQGVNYGYTF. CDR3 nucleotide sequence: TGTGCCACCAGCAGAGCAACCTCTGGACAGGGGGTTAACTATGGCTACACCTTC.

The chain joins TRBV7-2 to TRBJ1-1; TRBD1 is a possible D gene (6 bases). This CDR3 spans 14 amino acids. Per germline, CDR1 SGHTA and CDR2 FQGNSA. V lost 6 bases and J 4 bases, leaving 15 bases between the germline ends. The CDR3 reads CASSRRDTGTEAFF. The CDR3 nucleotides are TGTGCCAGCAGTCGAAGGGACACCGGCACTGAAGCTTTCTTT.

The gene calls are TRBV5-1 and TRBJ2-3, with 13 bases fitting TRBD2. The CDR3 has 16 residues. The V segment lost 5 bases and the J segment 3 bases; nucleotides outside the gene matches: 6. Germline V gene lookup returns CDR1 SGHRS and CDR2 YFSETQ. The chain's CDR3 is CASRFGLAGDTDTQYF. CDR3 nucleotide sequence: TGCGCCAGCAGGTTCGGACTAGCGGGGGATACAGATACGCAGTATTTT.